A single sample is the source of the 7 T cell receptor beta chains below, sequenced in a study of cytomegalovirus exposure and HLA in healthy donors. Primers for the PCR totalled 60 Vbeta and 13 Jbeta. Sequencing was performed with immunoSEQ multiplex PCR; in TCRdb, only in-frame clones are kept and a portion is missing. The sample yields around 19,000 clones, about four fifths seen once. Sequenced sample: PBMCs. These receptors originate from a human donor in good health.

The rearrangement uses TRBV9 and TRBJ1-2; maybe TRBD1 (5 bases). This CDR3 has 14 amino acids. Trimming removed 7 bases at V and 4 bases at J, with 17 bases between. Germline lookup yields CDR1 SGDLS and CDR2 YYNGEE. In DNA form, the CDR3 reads TGTGCCAGCTCCGGGGGGGGACGGTTCTATGGCTACACCTTC. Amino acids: CASSGGGRFYGYTF.

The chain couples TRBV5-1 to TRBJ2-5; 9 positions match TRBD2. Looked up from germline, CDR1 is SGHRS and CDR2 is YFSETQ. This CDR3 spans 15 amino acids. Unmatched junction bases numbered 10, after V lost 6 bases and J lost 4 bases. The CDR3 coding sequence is TGCGCCAGCACCTCTGGGACTAGCACTTCAGAGACCCAGTACTTC. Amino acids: CASTSGTSTSETQYF.

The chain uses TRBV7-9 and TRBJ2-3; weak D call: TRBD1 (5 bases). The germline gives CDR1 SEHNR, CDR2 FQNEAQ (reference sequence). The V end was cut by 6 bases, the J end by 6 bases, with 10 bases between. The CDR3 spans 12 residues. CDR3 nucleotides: TGTGCCAGCAGTACCAGGGTTGATACGCAGTATTTT. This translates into CASSTRVDTQYF.

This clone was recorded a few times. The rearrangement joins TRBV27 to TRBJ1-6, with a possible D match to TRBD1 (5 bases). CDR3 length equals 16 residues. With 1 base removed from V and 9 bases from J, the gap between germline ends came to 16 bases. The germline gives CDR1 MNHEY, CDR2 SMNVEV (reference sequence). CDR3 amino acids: CASSLWEGMRASPLHF. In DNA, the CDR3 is TGTGCCAGCAGTTTATGGGAGGGGATGAGGGCTTCACCCCTCCACTTT.

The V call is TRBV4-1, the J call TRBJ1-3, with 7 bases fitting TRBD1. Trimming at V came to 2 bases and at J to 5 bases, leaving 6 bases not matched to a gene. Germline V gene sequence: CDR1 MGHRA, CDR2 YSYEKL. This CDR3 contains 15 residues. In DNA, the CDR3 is TGCGCCAGCAGCCAAAACCGACAGGGCCGAAACACCATATATTTT. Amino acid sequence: CASSQNRQGRNTIYF.

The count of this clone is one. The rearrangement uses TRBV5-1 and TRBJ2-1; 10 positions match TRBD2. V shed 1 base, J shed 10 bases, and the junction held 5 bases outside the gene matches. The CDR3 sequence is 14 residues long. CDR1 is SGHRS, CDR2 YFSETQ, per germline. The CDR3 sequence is CASSLLAGVEEQFF. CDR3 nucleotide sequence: TGCGCCAGCAGCTTGCTAGCGGGGGTTGAAGAGCAGTTCTTC. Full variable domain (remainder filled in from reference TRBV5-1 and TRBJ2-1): KAGVTQTPRYLIKTRGQQVTLSCSPISGHRSVSWYQQTPGQGLQFLFEYFSETQRNKGNFPGRFSGRQFSNSRSEMNVSTLELGDSALYLCASSLLAGVEEQFFGPGTRLTVL.

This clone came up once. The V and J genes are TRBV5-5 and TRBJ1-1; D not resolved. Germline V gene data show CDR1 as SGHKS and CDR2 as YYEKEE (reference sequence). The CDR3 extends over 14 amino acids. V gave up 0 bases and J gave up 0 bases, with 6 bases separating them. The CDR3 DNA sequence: TGTGCCAGCAGCTTGGGTGCAGTGAACACTGAAGCTTTCTTT. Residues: CASSLGAVNTEAFF.